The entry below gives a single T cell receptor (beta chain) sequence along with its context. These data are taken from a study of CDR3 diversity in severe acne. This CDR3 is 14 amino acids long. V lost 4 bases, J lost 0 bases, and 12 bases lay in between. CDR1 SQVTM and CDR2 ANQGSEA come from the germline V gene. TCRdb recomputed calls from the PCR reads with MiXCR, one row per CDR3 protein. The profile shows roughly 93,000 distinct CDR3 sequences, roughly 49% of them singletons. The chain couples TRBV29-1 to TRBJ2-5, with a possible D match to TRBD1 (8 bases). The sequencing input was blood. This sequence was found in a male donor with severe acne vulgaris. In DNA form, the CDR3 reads TGCAGCGTTGGGACAGGGACTAACCAAGAGACCCAGTACTTC. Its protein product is CSVGTGTNQETQYF.